The entry below describes one TCR beta chain. The time point was: after dendritic cell vaccination, including at tumor progression/relapse. This record comes from a study of glioma-infiltrating T cells after dendritic cell vaccination. The wider study: Between about 2002 and 2013, patients got autologous tumor lysate-pulsed dendritic cell vaccines.

From germline, CDR1 is PRHDT and CDR2 FYEKMQ (reference sequence). The CDR3 covers 15 residues. TCRdb keeps only in-frame clones here, not all; method: immunoSEQ multiplex PCR. The sample records approximately 85,000 clones, 85% being singletons. This sample comprised blood, obtained after dendritic cell vaccination. The sequence was obtained from a human donor with glioblastoma. This rearrangement joins TRBV13 to TRBJ2-5, with D perhaps TRBD2 (5 bases). The J call may not be correct, given that the DNA end is closer to TRBJ2-7. CDR3 nucleotides: TGTGCCAGCAGCTTAGGGGGAGCGCCCCTCCACGAGCAGTACTTC. This gives the protein CASSLGGAPLHEQYF.